This T cell receptor (beta chain) was observed in a study of CD8+ T cells in alopecia areata. Comments on this clone: The antigen is not known.

As the sequencing template, cDNA was produced by extracting RNA and reverse transcribing it. Using immunoSEQ multiplex PCR, the repertoire was profiled, and TCRdb retains in-frame clones only, with some absent. The sample records some 110,000 clones, approximately 58% being singletons. Trimming stripped 4 bases from V and 4 bases from J, with 16 bases between. The CDR3 is made up of 14 amino acids. The V gene's germline CDR1 is SQVTM and CDR2 ANQGSEA. Overall study results and limits: Across lesional scalp, and particularly alopecia totalis/universalis, clonality surpassed that of normal scalp. Possibly because of HLA-related factors, TCR sharing was less clear across patients than in mice.

Both CD4+ and CD8+ T cells were separated by sorting PBMCs. The chain carries TRBV29-1 and TRBJ1-2; D remains ambiguous. Sequencing used CD4+ T cells sorted from blood. This receptor was taken from a human donor in good health. The CDR3 region has the DNA TGCAGCGTTGTACGCAGGCCCGAGGGCTATGGCTACACCTTC. Translating gives CSVVRRPEGYGYTF.